What follows describes a single T cell receptor (beta chain). The antigen is not known. These data belong to a study of T-cell memory formation after mild COVID-19. The CDR3 consists of 14 residues. V was clipped by 3 bases and J by 6 bases; unmatched bases: 5. In germline, CDR1 is DFQATT, CDR2 SNEGSKA (reference sequence). Overall study results and limits: Those CD4+ clones that contracted were mainly in CM and EM (CD8+ ones in EMRA). There was a balanced CD4/CD8 profile in clones contracting day 15 to 85, and later expanders leaned CD4+.

In TCRdb, the 5' RACE reads were re-called with MiXCR into one record per CDR3 protein. The sample holds about 270,000 distinct CDR3 sequences, just over 15% seen once. J is TRBJ2-2 and V is TRBV20-1; TRBD1 matches at 9 bases. This TCR was sampled from an adult woman who had mild COVID-19 (a few samples of this study predate the infection). Cell type and time point are not known. Sequencing was performed on PBMCs or a T cell subset sorted from them (not recorded which). The CDR3 DNA follows: TGCAGTGCTAGGACAGGGGGAAATGCCGGGGAGCTGTTTTTT. Residues: CSARTGGNAGELFF.